This record looks at one T cell receptor (beta chain) sequence and its context. Its antigen has not been determined. Qualities for individual bases were not recorded, and no much larger clone is one base off. Library preparation used the immunoSEQ multiplex PCR assay. A mixture of 60 forward primers for TCR Vbeta segments and 13 reverse primers for TCR Jbeta segments was used in the multiplex PCR. A multiplex PCR assay on genomic DNA amplified the CDR3 region of rearranged TCR beta genes. The amplified TCR beta libraries were sequenced on the Illumina HiSeq System as 87-base-pair reads. Concerning the study's data processing: A later analysis counted some 80 million unique TCR beta chains across the 666 repertoires, and roughly 9.9 million of these chains were shared by at least two donors. A nearest-neighbor algorithm error-corrected the raw reads and collapsed the reads into unique sequences, merging closely related sequences to remove PCR and sequencing errors. Alignment of CDR3 sequences to IMGT reference sequences was used to assign V, D and J gene segments. For a sequence to be retained, a match of at least six nucleotides to both a V gene segment and a J gene segment was required. A rearrangement counted as productive if the CDR3 had no stop codons and remained in frame with V and J, and every other rearrangement counted as non-productive. Following IMGT convention, CDR3 was defined as the stretch from the second conserved V-encoded cysteine up to the conserved J-encoded phenylalanine. The earlier analysis of fewer than 700 of the donors excluded sequences that lacked an unambiguous match to a single V gene segment. In an earlier analysis of approximately 590 of the donors, a V segment was called functional when productive rearrangements were above 56.7%, and segregating when the standard deviation between donors exceeded 5%. A statistical classification framework was built to diagnose cytomegalovirus status from the catalog of TCR beta chain sequences. In a later analysis, V and J genes were assigned by comparing TCR nucleotide sequences against IMGT/GENE-DB human TR gene sequences. The TCRdist pipeline was used in a later analysis to assign CDR3 sequences and most-parsimonious VDJ recombination scenarios. In a later analysis, each TCR beta chain was defined by its CDR3 amino acid sequence together with its V-gene family, and reads lacking a unique V-gene family were excluded. As a way to deal with suspected cross-contamination and a sequencing artifact, a later analysis dropped 500 to 700 nucleotide sequences that were highly shared and had low generation probability. In a later analysis, a clonal expansion index was calculated for each public chain from normalized within-repertoire ranks of inferred template counts. A later analysis computed generation probabilities with a VDJ recombination model fitted to out-of-frame rearrangements, and checked the results against IGoR. A later analysis scored TCR-TCR, TCR-HLA and TCR-CMV co-occurrence with hypergeometric tests, applying a repertoire-size bias correction to TCR pairs. To estimate false discovery rates, a later analysis permuted the HLA or CMV assignments 20 times. In a later analysis, co-occurring TCRs were grouped with DBSCAN, and TCRdist sequence similarity was added when clustering was performed within HLA-allele-positive subsets. Repertoires with fewer than 30,000 or more than 120,000 public chains, plus five repertoires with anomalous nucleotide sharing, were excluded from co-occurrence clustering. Here the immuneACCESS table is served through TCRdb, limited to in-frame sequences with V and J called. Missing clones are a known gap in these copies; in checked studies unresolved V genes cover under half, and the rest lacks a known reason. From that table come the V and J calls and clone size; the DNA was used to work out D and trimming. For this sample the table gives around 200,000 clones, of which roughly 82% were detected only once. Approximately 5.7% of the sample lies in the top ten.

The germline V gene encodes CDR1 LNHDA and CDR2 SQIVND (reference sequence). The CDR3 covers 14 residues, taking in both the cysteine and the phenylalanine. Only CDR3 DNA is held: 42 bases, read in frame from base 1. Between the V and J ends, shortened by 4 bases and 2 bases respectively, the junction contains 9 bases. The sample originates from a study of cytomegalovirus exposure and HLA in healthy donors (dated by TCRdb to about 2017). Some background on the complete study: In an earlier analysis of 587 of the donors, about 270 Gb of sequence data and 100 million or so unique TCR beta sequences from 150 million to 200 million T cells were reported. An early release covering just under 650 HLA-typed donors comprised approximately 290 gigabases of sequencing data and tens of millions of unique TCR sequences. Among the approximately 430 genotyped donors, around 81% belonged to the genetic ancestry cluster associated with self-reported Caucasian donors. The study aimed to test whether signatures of past pathogen exposure could be identified by cataloging public T cell receptors. The study profiled the T cell repertoires of more than 500 subjects by immunosequencing and related them to cytomegalovirus serostatus. Besides the first cohort of roughly 700 subjects, a separate validation cohort made up of around 120 different subjects was used. To predict cytomegalovirus infection status, the study brought together high-throughput TCR immunosequencing, statistical association of individual TCRs with disease status, and machine learning. To study patterns of TCR occurrence, a later analysis re-analyzed previously published TCR beta repertoires from 650 to 750 donors and added high-resolution HLA genotyping. The later analysis used no new phenotypic data to find candidate immune exposures, relying instead on TCR beta sequences and their occurrence across donors. To decide whether each TCR beta V gene segment behaved as functional or pseudogenic, an earlier analysis of approximately 590 of the donors relied on high-throughput TCR beta sequencing. Donor age, sex, ethnicity and CMV serostatus were compiled alongside the repertoire data. A later genetic analysis took genome-wide SNP genotypes for about 65% of the 666 donors and used that subset as a discovery cohort. Every discovery cohort repertoire had been produced on one sequencing platform. HLA typing included class I and class II loci at four-digit resolution. Typing coverage varied by locus: roughly 629-640 donors for A, B, C, DRB1 and DQB1; around 560 for DQA1; 606 for DPA1; under 490 for DPB1. A handful of DR-DQ haplotypes were treated as single units for association and clustering because of strong linkage in the cohort. On average, 235,054 unique TCR beta nucleotide sequences were sequenced per donor among several hundred genotyped donors of the cohort, with roughly 20% of those sequences being non-productive. Study-wide conclusions, independent of this receptor: Some IMGT-functional V segments, including TRBV6-2 and TRBV6-3, could not be distinguished by the 87-base-pair reads and were therefore excluded. Because counts were too low, 15 to 20 rarely observed V segments, including chromosome 9 orphons, were left out of the earlier analysis of several hundred of the donors. A few of the identified cytomegalovirus-associated TCR beta chains were confirmed in vitro to be specific for cytomegalovirus antigens. A further reported finding was that TCR beta sequences accurately predicted the HLA-A and HLA-B alleles for most subjects in the first cohort. Specific HLA alleles were associated with roughly 16,000 TCR beta sequences at a false discovery rate of 0.05 in a later analysis. In a later analysis, several top co-occurrence clusters were reported to appear linked to parvovirus B19, influenza, CMV and Epstein-Barr virus. The only immune exposure information available for the cohort was CMV serostatus. In a later analysis, HLA-associated TCR beta chains showed more clonal expansion and lower generation probabilities than non-associated chains that were equally common. In a later genetic analysis, fewer N-insertions in productive TCRs were reported among donors in an Asian-associated ancestry cluster than the approximately 710-donor mean. A cluster of highly shared sequence variants was judged likely to be a technical artifact of the sequencing pipeline. Sequencing depth was assumed to be roughly uniform across donors in the presence/absence analyses, though that assumption may not hold. The authors suggested that the approach could potentially be generalized to other disease states and immunological phenotypes. In this cohort, only TCR beta chains were sequenced, and detectable features were limited by the absence of alpha or paired-chain data. A later analysis found that TCR association rates varied across HLA loci, with DRB1 alleles showing the most associated TCRs and HLA-C alleles the fewest. An association between a missense DCLRE1C variant and V-gene and J-gene trimming of TCR beta chains was found in a later genetic analysis and replicated in an independent cohort. In an earlier analysis of some 500 of the donors, most TCR beta V segments appeared in productive rearrangements about 87% or about 30% of the time, broadly matching IMGT annotations. When HLA alleles, especially DR and DQ, strongly co-occurred, TCR associations were difficult to assign to individual alleles. A total of 150 to 200 TCR beta chains were listed by the study as associated with cytomegalovirus. A later analysis found that most CMV-associated TCR beta chains appeared HLA-restricted, with HLA associations seemingly driven largely by CMV exposure. Because HLA typing was missing for some donors at each locus, association tests included only the typed subset. In both the original and validation cohorts, the classifier was reported to diagnose cytomegalovirus status with high specificity and sensitivity. Across donors, most TCR sequences were observed very rarely, whereas some public TCRs were present in many individuals. Linkage disequilibrium might explain the correlated functional status among segregating V segments, but an unknown experimental factor could not be ruled out.

The cohort consisted of some 670 healthy bone marrow donors. At the time of sampling, all cohort members were nominally healthy, though unrecorded immune exposures were likely present. The donor tested CMV seropositive, placing the donor among the 290 or so seropositive members of the cohort. A peripheral blood sample was provided by each donor, and peripheral blood mononuclear cells were used for TCR beta sequencing. The Qiagen DNeasy Blood Extraction Kit was used to extract genomic DNA from the blood cell samples. The chain is encoded by TRBV19 joined to TRBJ2-1; the D segment cannot be called with confidence. The TCR was taken from a man in his forties in good health and CMV-seropositive. Sequencing used PBMCs. The CDR3 protein is CASSRLGTYNEQFF. The sequenced DNA is TGTGCCAGTAGTAGGCTAGGAACCTACAATGAGCAGTTCTTC.